This TCR beta chain originates from a study of radiotherapy plus CTLA-4 blockade in lung cancer. Overall study findings and caveats: Per reports, early blood T cell clone dynamics, plus interferon-beta, forecast response most strongly.

Repertoires were generated with immunoSEQ multiplex PCR, while TCRdb's copy carries only in-frame clones and drops some. Of roughly 75,000 clones detected, about 84% appear once; the ten largest clones hold 0.79%. The CDR3 extends over 14 amino acids. The V end was cut by 5 bases, the J end by 3 bases, with 14 bases between. Germline values: CDR1 MNHEY, CDR2 SMNVEV (reference sequence). Remarks on this clone: Antigen: not known.

The TCR was taken from a human donor with non-small cell lung cancer who had stable disease on radiotherapy plus ipilimumab. The sample consisted of peripheral blood, taken from a patient treated with radiotherapy plus ipilimumab. This sequence joins TRBV27 and TRBJ2-7; D is possibly TRBD1 or TRBD2 (5 bases each). As DNA, the CDR3 is TGTGCCAGCAGTACCGGGACGCATAACTACGAGCAGTACTTC. It yields the protein CASSTGTHNYEQYF.